This TCR beta chain derives from a study of CD8 T cells in ankylosing spondylitis. For TCR beta, libraries came from quantitative 5'-RACE with molecular barcodes. Using its own MiXCR run on the 5' RACE reads, TCRdb lists one record per CDR3 protein. The profile shows roughly 400,000 distinct CDR3 sequences, approximately 20% of them singletons. About this clonotype: Antigen specificity is unknown.

General study results and limits: Disease-associated clones were reportedly significantly overrepresented in matched ankylosing spondylitis synovial fluid. Clones that were linked to disease were CD8+ and were relatively rare in peripheral blood. Typical of ankylosing spondylitis blood, it appeared, was a TCR beta motif of fewer than ten highly homologous variants. Past studies reported some motif variants in reactive arthritis synovial fluid and blood.

Specimen: blood, either unsorted or a sorted T cell fraction (not recorded which). The origin of this receptor is a male donor with ankylosing spondylitis.

The CDR3 sequence is CASSQDGLAGEWETQYF. DNA for the CDR3: TGCGCCAGCAGCCAAGATGGACTAGCGGGAGAGTGGGAGACCCAGTACTTC. J is TRBJ2-5 and V is TRBV4-3, with 13 positions matching TRBD2. V was pared by 0 bases and J by 5 bases, with 6 bases of the junction left unmatched. Germline CDR1 reads LGHNA; CDR2 reads YSLEER. The CDR3 is 17 amino acids.